Each of the 29 T cell receptor beta chains below was sequenced from the same sample in a study of cytomegalovirus exposure and HLA in healthy donors. The PCR used 60 Vbeta and 13 Jbeta primers. Here immunoSEQ multiplex PCR was the method, and the copy in TCRdb shows in-frame clones only, minus some. The sample includes about 84,000 clones, around three fifths of them seen just once. Sequenced material: PBMCs. The receptors come from a woman between 40 and 55 years old in good health and CMV-seropositive.

This chain links TRBV7-9 with TRBJ1-1, with D tentatively TRBD1 (6 bases). The CDR3 has 15 residues. Germline loops: CDR1 SEHNR, CDR2 FQNEAQ (reference sequence). Trimming removed 8 bases at V and 1 base at J, with 17 bases between. CDR3 DNA: TGTGCCAGCGATGTATTACAGGGAGCGAACACTGAAGCTTTCTTT. Its translation: CASDVLQGANTEAFF.

The CDR3: CASSSTSGNYEQYF. The CDR3 DNA follows: TGTGCCAGTAGTTCGACTAGCGGGAATTACGAGCAGTACTTC. The chain joins TRBV19 to TRBJ2-7; TRBD2 agrees at 11 bases. Per the germline V gene, CDR1 is LNHDA and CDR2 is SQIVND (reference sequence). The CDR3 extends over 14 amino acids. The junction had 4 bases not matched to a gene; V was cut back by 5 bases and J by 4 bases.

This clone turned up a few times. The chain combines TRBV11-2 with TRBJ2-1, with 8 bases lining up with TRBD1. Germline loops: CDR1 SGHAT, CDR2 FQNNGV. The CDR3 has 15 residues. Unmatched junction bases numbered 4, after V lost 2 bases and J lost 4 bases. As DNA, the CDR3 is TGTGCCAGCAGCTTAATGGGACAGGTGTACAATGAGCAGTTCTTC. Its protein product is CASSLMGQVYNEQFF.

This clone has a handful of counts. The chain carries TRBV19 and TRBJ2-7; 11 nucleotides align to TRBD2. In germline, CDR1 is LNHDA, CDR2 SQIVND (reference sequence). The CDR3 covers 16 residues. With 5 bases clipped from V and 0 bases from J, the junction kept 6 bases outside the gene matches. The CDR3 loop reads CASSLRLAGPSYEQYF. The CDR3 coding sequence is TGTGCCAGTAGTCTAAGACTAGCGGGGCCCTCCTACGAGCAGTACTTC.

V usage is TRBV28 and J usage is TRBJ1-2; possibly TRBD1 for D (5 bases). Germline CDR1 is MDHEN and CDR2 is SYDVKM. The V end was cut by 4 bases, the J end by 6 bases, with 15 bases between. This CDR3 has 14 amino acids. The CDR3 sequence is CASSSETAGNGYTF. The DNA for the CDR3 is TGTGCCAGCAGTTCGGAGACAGCTGGGAATGGCTACACCTTC.

V usage is TRBV28 and J usage is TRBJ1-5, with D perhaps matching TRBD1 (5 bases). V was trimmed by 10 bases and J by 3 bases, leaving 16 bases between them. The germline CDR1 and CDR2 sequences are MDHEN and SYDVKM. The CDR3 is made up of 14 amino acids. In DNA, the CDR3 is TGTGCCACCCGGCTGGGGCTCGACAATCAGCCCCAGCATTTT. Translating gives CATRLGLDNQPQHF.

The chain has TRBV7-2 and TRBJ2-2, with D perhaps matching TRBD1 (5 bases). Germline CDR1 is SGHTA and CDR2 is FQGNSA. V lost 3 bases and J 4 bases, leaving 6 bases between the germline ends. CDR3 size: 13 residues. The CDR3 sequence is CASSLTVTGELFF. The CDR3 DNA reads as TGTGCCAGCAGCTTGACAGTCACCGGGGAGCTGTTTTTT.

The chain employs TRBV5-6 and TRBJ2-3, with 10 bases identical to TRBD2. The V gene's germline CDR1 is SGHDT and CDR2 YYEEEE. The CDR3 totals 15 residues. Unmatched junction bases numbered 4, after V lost 3 bases and J lost 3 bases. CDR3 in amino acids: CASSSGLAATDTQYF. The CDR3, as DNA: TGTGCCAGCAGCTCCGGACTAGCGGCTACAGATACGCAGTATTTT.

The genes are TRBV6-5 and TRBJ2-7; 11 nucleotides match TRBD1. Germline V lookup: CDR1 MNHEY, CDR2 SVGAGI. The CDR3 loop spans 15 amino acids. With V trimmed by 2 bases and J by 4 bases, 4 bases remained unmatched. In nucleotides, the CDR3 is TGTGCCAGCAGTTACGGGACAGGGGGGGGATACGAGCAGTACTTC. This codes for CASSYGTGGGYEQYF.

This rearrangement joins TRBV28 to TRBJ2-3, with a possible D match to TRBD1 (5 bases). Trimming cost V 2 bases and J 0 bases, with 15 bases left between them. This CDR3 has 17 residues. Germline values: CDR1 MDHEN, CDR2 SYDVKM. The CDR3 DNA follows: TGTGCCAGCAGTTTACCCTATGGTGGGGCTAGCACAGATACGCAGTATTTT. Translating it yields CASSLPYGGASTDTQYF.

The chain has TRBV19 and TRBJ2-5, with 10 bases lining up with TRBD1. Trimming removed 4 bases from V and 4 bases from J; junction bases left unmatched: 3. This CDR3 contains 14 residues. Per germline, CDR1 LNHDA and CDR2 SQIVND (reference sequence). The CDR3 DNA follows: TGTGCCAGTAGTAAGGGACAGGGGCTAGAGACCCAGTACTTC. It translates to CASSKGQGLETQYF.

The chain carries TRBV15 and TRBJ2-5; tentatively, D is TRBD1 (6 bases). Trimming cost V 3 bases and J 4 bases, with 9 bases left between them. Germline loops: CDR1 LNHNV, CDR2 YYDKDF (reference sequence). This CDR3 is built from 13 residues. This CDR3 is CATSRTRGETQYF. The CDR3 DNA follows: TGTGCCACCAGCAGGACCAGGGGAGAGACCCAGTACTTC.

This rearrangement joins TRBV11-2 to TRBJ2-7; TRBD1 matches 7 bases. Unmatched junction bases numbered 8, after V lost 5 bases and J lost 4 bases. The CDR3 totals 14 residues. Looked up from germline, CDR1 is SGHAT and CDR2 is FQNNGV. CDR3 sequence: CASSQGTETYEQYF. For the CDR3, the DNA is TGTGCCAGCAGCCAGGGGACAGAAACTTACGAGCAGTACTTC. Looking up the rest from reference TRBV11-2 and TRBJ2-7 gives the full variable domain: EAGVAQSPRYKIIEKRQSVAFWCNPISGHATLYWYQQILGQGPKLLIQFQNNGVVDDSQLPKDRFSAERLKGVDSTLKIQPAKLEDSAVYLCASSQGTETYEQYFGPGTRLTVT.

This clone ranks as medium-sized (0.01 to 0.1%). This chain connects TRBV7-8 to TRBJ1-1, with TRBD1 matching 7 bases. Germline loops: CDR1 SGHVS, CDR2 FQNEAQ. The V and J ends lost 5 bases and 3 bases, in that order; junction bases with no gene match: 9. The CDR3 is 15 residues long. The CDR3 loop reads CASSPGGGHHTEAFF. Written as DNA, the CDR3 is TGTGCCAGCAGCCCTGGAGGGGGCCATCACACTGAAGCTTTCTTT.

The chain couples TRBV2 to TRBJ1-1; D is unresolved. The V end was cut by 1 base, the J end by 6 bases, with 9 bases between. Germline lookup yields CDR1 SNHLY and CDR2 FYNNEI. The CDR3 has 13 residues. CDR3 protein: CASSEESGAEAFF. CDR3 in DNA: TGTGCCAGCAGTGAAGAAAGTGGAGCTGAAGCTTTCTTT. Drawing the rest from reference TRBV2 and TRBJ1-1, the complete variable domain is EPEVTQTPSHQVTQMGQEVILRCVPISNHLYFYWYRQILGQKVEFLVSFYNNEISEKSEIFDDQFSVERPDGSNFTLKIRSTKLEDSAMYFCASSEESGAEAFFGQGTRLTVV.

The rearrangement uses TRBV15 and TRBJ2-7, with D tentatively TRBD1 (6 bases). Looked up from germline, CDR1 is LNHNV and CDR2 is YYDKDF (reference sequence). Trimming took off 3 bases at V and 0 bases at J, with 12 bases between the two ends. The length of the CDR3 is 15 residues. CDR3 bases: TGTGCCACCAGCAGGGAAGGGGGTAGCTCCTACGAGCAGTACTTC. Protein: CATSREGGSSYEQYF.

This clone came up a few times. The rearrangement links TRBV6-1 to TRBJ2-7, with 13 positions matching TRBD2. The CDR3 sequence is 15 residues long. Germline lookup yields CDR1 MNHNS and CDR2 SASEGT. With V trimmed by 10 bases and J by 2 bases, 8 bases remained unmatched. CDR3 nucleotides: TGTGCCACCTATACCGGGACTAGCGGGACCTACGAGCAGTACTTC. Encoded protein: CATYTGTSGTYEQYF.

This rearrangement joins TRBV6-1 to TRBJ1-2, with D possibly being TRBD1 (6 bases). Germline lookup yields CDR1 MNHNS and CDR2 SASEGT. Trimming pared 1 base from V and 1 base from J, leaving 7 bases between. The CDR3 covers 14 residues. CDR3: CASSEGRGNYGYTF. The CDR3 nucleotides are TGTGCCAGCAGTGAAGGCAGGGGTAACTATGGCTACACCTTC.

This clone was observed a single time. The V and J genes are TRBV19 and TRBJ1-1; 10 nucleotides line up with TRBD1. Germline V gene sequence: CDR1 LNHDA, CDR2 SQIVND (reference sequence). The length of the CDR3 is 14 residues. V trimming: 7 bases; J trimming: 1 base; junction bases outside the gene matches: 3. CDR3 nucleotides: TGTGCCAGTACCCGACAGGGGGCGAACACTGAAGCTTTCTTT. Its protein product is CASTRQGANTEAFF.

V and J are TRBV14 and TRBJ1-5; D gene ambiguous. From germline, CDR1 is SGHDN and CDR2 FVKESK. The CDR3 is 14 residues long. The V end lost 4 bases, the J end lost 1 base, and 8 bases lay between the germline ends. CDR3 in amino acids: CASSLAYSNQPQHF. CDR3 nucleotide sequence: TGTGCCAGCAGCCTTGCCTACAGCAATCAGCCCCAGCATTTT.

The chain combines TRBV6-5 with TRBJ1-3; D gene uncertain. The CDR3 has 16 amino acids. CDR1 is MNHEY and CDR2 is SVGAGI in the germline V gene. V was trimmed by 2 bases and J by 2 bases, leaving 13 bases between them. The CDR3 sequence is CASSYQDLGPGNTIYF. In nucleotides, the CDR3 is TGTGCCAGCAGTTACCAGGACTTGGGCCCTGGAAACACCATATATTTT.

The chain has TRBV14 and TRBJ2-3, with 7 nucleotides matching TRBD2. The germline V gene has CDR1 SGHDN and CDR2 FVKESK. This CDR3 comprises 14 residues. J lost 6 bases, V lost 4 bases, and 7 bases had no gene match. The CDR3 protein is CASSPSGNYDTQYF. The DNA of the CDR3 is TGTGCCAGCAGCCCGAGCGGGAATTACGATACGCAGTATTTT.

The chain joins TRBV2 to TRBJ2-3; D remains unclear. Germline V gene data show CDR1 as SNHLY and CDR2 as FYNNEI. Trimming shortened V by 0 bases and J by 0 bases, and 10 bases separated the two germline ends. This CDR3 is built from 16 residues. CDR3 residues: CASSEALGHSTDTQYF. Written as DNA, the CDR3 is TGTGCCAGCAGTGAAGCGCTGGGCCATAGCACAGATACGCAGTATTTT.

V gene TRBV6-1 combines with J gene TRBJ2-7, with a possible D match to TRBD1 (6 bases). Germline V gene data show CDR1 as MNHNS and CDR2 as SASEGT. V lost 2 bases to trimming and J lost 0 bases, with 11 bases between them. This CDR3 has 15 amino acids. CDR3 loop: CASSEPDSFSYEQYF. The CDR3 DNA reads TGTGCCAGCAGTGAACCGGACAGTTTCTCCTACGAGCAGTACTTC.

There are a few counts of this clone. The chain is built from TRBV28 and TRBJ1-2; perhaps TRBD1 as D (5 bases). Germline CDR1 reads MDHEN; CDR2 reads SYDVKM. This CDR3 is 12 amino acids long. Trimming removed 5 bases from V and 3 bases from J, with 7 bases in between. The CDR3 spells CASSRGDYGYTF. Written as DNA, the CDR3 is TGTGCCAGCAGTCGGGGGGACTATGGCTACACCTTC.

The V and J genes are TRBV28 and TRBJ1-5; D is ambiguous. The CDR3 length is 13 residues. CDR1 MDHEN and CDR2 SYDVKM come from the germline V gene. V lost 7 bases, J lost 3 bases, and 10 bases lay in between. The CDR3 is CASISGYNQPQHF. Written as DNA, the CDR3 is TGTGCCAGCATTTCGGGGTACAATCAGCCCCAGCATTTT.

The gene calls are TRBV5-6 and TRBJ1-2; D not certain. Germline CDR1 SGHDT, CDR2 YYEEEE. The CDR3 is made up of 19 amino acids. Trimming took off 4 bases at V and 4 bases at J, with 29 bases between the two ends. The DNA of the CDR3 is TGTGCCAGCAGCACCCCAACGGGTCTCCGAGGGTCAGGAGTCTATGGCTACACCTTC. As protein: CASSTPTGLRGSGVYGYTF.

This chain connects TRBV4-2 to TRBJ1-2, with a possible D match to TRBD1 (5 bases). Germline loops: CDR1 LGHNA, CDR2 YNFKEQ. The CDR3 runs 15 residues. The germline V and J ends were trimmed by 2 bases and 5 bases, with 15 bases remaining between them. The CDR3 nucleotides are TGTGCCAGCAGCCAACCCGACAGTAATTCGTATGGCTACACCTTC. Protein product: CASSQPDSNSYGYTF.

In this sample, this clone turned up a few times. The chain employs TRBV5-1 and TRBJ1-1, with D unclear. Germline values: CDR1 SGHRS, CDR2 YFSETQ. V was clipped by 4 bases and J by 1 base, with 11 bases between them. The CDR3 runs 14 residues. The CDR3 sequence: CASSLSEWNTEAFF. CDR3 bases: TGCGCCAGCAGCCTGAGCGAGTGGAACACTGAAGCTTTCTTT.